The present T cell receptor beta chain was sequenced within a study of neoadjuvant nivolumab and ipilimumab in lung cancer. Whole-study findings and limits: TCR sequencing covered a small number of samples. Only a single major-pathologic-response sample was available for clonality analysis.

Clones were read by immunoSEQ multiplex PCR, and TCRdb kept only the in-frame ones, dropping some. The data show 25,000 to 30,000 clones, about 80% seen once. On this clone itself: Its antigen is undetermined.

The CDR3 totals 13 residues. Germline CDR1 is SEHNR and CDR2 is FQNEAQ (reference sequence). The trim removed 5 bases at V and 8 bases at J, leaving 7 bases unmatched. The chain combines TRBV7-9 with TRBJ1-1; 8 nucleotides match TRBD1. This sequence was found in an adult with non-small cell lung cancer. The material was tumor tissue, obtained after neoadjuvant nivolumab, alone or with ipilimumab, at or shortly before surgery. The CDR3 DNA sequence: TGTGCCAGCAGCCCGGGGACAGGCAGAGAAGCTTTCTTT. Residues: CASSPGTGREAFF.